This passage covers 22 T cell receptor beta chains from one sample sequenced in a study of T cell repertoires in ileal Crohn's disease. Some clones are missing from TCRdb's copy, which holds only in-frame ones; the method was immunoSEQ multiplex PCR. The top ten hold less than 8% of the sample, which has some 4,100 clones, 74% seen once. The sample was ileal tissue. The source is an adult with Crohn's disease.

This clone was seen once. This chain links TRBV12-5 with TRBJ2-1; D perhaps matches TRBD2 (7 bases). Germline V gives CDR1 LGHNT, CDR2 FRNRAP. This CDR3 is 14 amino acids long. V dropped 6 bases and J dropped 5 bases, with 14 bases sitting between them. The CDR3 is CASGVGGAHNEQFF. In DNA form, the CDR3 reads TGTGCTAGTGGGGTGGGGGGGGCGCACAATGAGCAGTTCTTC.

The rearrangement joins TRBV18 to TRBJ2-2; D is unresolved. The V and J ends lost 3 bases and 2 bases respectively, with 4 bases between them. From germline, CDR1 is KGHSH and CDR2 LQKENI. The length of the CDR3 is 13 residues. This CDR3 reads CASSPLNTGELFF. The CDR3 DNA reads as TGTGCCAGCTCACCCCTCAACACCGGGGAGCTGTTTTTT.

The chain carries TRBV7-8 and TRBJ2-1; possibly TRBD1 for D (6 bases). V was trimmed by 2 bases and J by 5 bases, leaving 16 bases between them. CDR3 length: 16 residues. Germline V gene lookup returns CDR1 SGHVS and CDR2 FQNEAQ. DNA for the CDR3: TGTGCCAGCAGCTTACTTTTTGGGGGCAGAGACAATGAGCAGTTCTTC. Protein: CASSLLFGGRDNEQFF.

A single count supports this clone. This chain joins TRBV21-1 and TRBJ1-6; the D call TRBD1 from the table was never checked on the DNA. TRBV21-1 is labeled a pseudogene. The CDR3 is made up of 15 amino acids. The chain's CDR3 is CASSKDRNRNSPLHF. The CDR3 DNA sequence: TGTGCCAGCAGCAAAGATAGGAACAGAAATTCACCCCTCCACTTT.

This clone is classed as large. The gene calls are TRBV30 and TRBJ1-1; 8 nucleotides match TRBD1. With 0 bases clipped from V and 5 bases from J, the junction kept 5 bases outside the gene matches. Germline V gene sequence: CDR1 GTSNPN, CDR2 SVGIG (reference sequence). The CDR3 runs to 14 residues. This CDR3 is CAWSVGTGGTEAFF. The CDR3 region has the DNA TGTGCCTGGAGTGTAGGGACAGGAGGAACTGAAGCTTTCTTT. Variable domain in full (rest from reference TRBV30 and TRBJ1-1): SQTIHQWPATLVQPVGSPLSLECTVEGTSNPNLYWYRQAAGRGLQLLFYSVGIGQISSEVPQNLSASRPQDRQFILSSKKLLLSDSGFYLCAWSVGTGGTEAFFGQGTRLTVV.

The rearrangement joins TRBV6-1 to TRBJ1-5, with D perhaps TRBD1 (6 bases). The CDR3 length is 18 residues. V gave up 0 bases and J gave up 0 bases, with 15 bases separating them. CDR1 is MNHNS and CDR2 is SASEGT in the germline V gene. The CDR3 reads CASSEAWGPLHSNQPQHF. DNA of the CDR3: TGTGCCAGCAGTGAAGCGTGGGGGCCTCTTCATAGCAATCAGCCCCAGCATTTT.

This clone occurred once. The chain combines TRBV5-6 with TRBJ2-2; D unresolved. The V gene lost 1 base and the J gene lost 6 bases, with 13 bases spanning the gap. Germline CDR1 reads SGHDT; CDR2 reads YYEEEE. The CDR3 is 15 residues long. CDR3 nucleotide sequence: TGTGCCAGCAGCTTGCAGCTTGGTCGGGCCGGGGAGCTGTTTTTT. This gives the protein CASSLQLGRAGELFF.

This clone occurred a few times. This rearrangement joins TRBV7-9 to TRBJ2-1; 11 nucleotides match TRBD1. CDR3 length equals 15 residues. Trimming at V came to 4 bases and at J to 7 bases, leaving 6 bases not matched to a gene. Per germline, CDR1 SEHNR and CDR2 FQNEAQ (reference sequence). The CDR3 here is CASSYGGTGGNEQFF. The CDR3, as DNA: TGTGCCAGCAGCTATGGGGGGACAGGGGGTAATGAGCAGTTCTTC.

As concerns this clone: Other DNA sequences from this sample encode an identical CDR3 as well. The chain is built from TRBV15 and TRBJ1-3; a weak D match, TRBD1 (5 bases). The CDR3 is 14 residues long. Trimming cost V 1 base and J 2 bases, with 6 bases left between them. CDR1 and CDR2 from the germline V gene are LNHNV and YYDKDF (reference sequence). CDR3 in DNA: TGTGCCACCAGCAGAGGGGGGGCTGGAAACACCATATATTTT. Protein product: CATSRGGAGNTIYF.

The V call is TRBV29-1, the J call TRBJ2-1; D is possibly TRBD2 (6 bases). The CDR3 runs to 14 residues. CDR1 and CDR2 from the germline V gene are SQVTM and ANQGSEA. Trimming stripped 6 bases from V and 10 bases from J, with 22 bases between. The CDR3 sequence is CSVVTRRLSVEQFF. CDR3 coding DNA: TGCAGCGTCGTGACTAGGAGGTTATCGGTCGAGCAGTTCTTC.

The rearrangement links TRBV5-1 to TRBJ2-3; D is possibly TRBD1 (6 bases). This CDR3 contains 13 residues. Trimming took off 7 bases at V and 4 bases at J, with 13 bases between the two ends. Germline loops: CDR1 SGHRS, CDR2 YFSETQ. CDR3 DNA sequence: TGCGCCAGCCGACGGGACATCCCAGATACGCAGTATTTT. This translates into CASRRDIPDTQYF. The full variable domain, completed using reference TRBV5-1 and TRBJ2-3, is KAGVTQTPRYLIKTRGQQVTLSCSPISGHRSVSWYQQTPGQGLQFLFEYFSETQRNKGNFPGRFSGRQFSNSRSEMNVSTLELGDSALYLCASRRDIPDTQYFGPGTRLTVL.

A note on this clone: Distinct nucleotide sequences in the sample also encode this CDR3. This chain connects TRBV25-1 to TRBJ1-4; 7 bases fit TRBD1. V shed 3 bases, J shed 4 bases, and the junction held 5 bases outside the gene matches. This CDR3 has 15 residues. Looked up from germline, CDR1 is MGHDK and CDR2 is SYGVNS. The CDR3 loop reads CASSEVGQLNEKLFF. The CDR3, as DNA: TGTGCCAGCAGTGAGGTGGGACAGCTTAATGAAAAACTGTTTTTT.

CDR3 bases: TGTGCAGGGGAGGACATTCAGTACTTC. Its translation is CAGEDIQYF. The chain joins TRBV7-3 to TRBJ2-4, with D possibly matching TRBD2 (6 bases). CDR1 is SGHTA, CDR2 FQGTGA, per germline. CDR3 length: 9 residues.

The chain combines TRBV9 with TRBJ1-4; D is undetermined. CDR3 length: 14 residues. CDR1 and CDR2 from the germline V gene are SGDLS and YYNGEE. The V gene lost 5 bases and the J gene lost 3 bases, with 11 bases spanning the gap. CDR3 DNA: TGTGCCAGCAGTCCAACGATAGCTAATGAAAAACTGTTTTTT. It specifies CASSPTIANEKLFF.

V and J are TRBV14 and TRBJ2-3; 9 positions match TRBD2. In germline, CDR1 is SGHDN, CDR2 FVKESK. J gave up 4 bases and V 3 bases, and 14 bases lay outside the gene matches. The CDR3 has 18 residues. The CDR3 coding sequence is TGTGCCAGCAGCCAGACAGGGCGGGGGGGCTTTCGAGCAGATACGCAGTATTTT. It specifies CASSQTGRGGFRADTQYF.

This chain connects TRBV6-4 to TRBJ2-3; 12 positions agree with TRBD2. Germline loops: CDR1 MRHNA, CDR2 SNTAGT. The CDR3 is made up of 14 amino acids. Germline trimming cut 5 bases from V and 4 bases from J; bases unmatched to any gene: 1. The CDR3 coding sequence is TGTGCCAGCAGTCTAGCGGGGGGGCCAGATACGCAGTATTTT. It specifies CASSLAGGPDTQYF.

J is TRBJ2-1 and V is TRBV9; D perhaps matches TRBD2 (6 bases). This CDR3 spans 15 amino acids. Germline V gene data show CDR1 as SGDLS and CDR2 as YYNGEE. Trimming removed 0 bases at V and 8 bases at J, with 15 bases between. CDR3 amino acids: CASSVVETGVDEQFF. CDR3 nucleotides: TGTGCCAGCAGCGTAGTAGAAACGGGGGTTGATGAGCAGTTCTTC.

The CDR3 nucleotides are TGTGCCAGTAGTAAAGCCACACAGGGTGTAACTGAAGCTTTCTTT. Protein sequence: CASSKATQGVTEAFF. The gene calls are TRBV19 and TRBJ1-1; D might be TRBD1 (6 bases). CDR1 and CDR2 from the germline V gene are LNHDA and SQIVND (reference sequence). The CDR3 runs 15 residues. The V gene lost 4 bases and the J gene lost 5 bases, with 17 bases spanning the gap. The whole variable domain, remainder taken from reference TRBV19 and TRBJ1-1, is DGGITQSPKYLFRKEGQNVTLSCEQNLNHDAMYWYRQDPGQGLRLIYYSQIVNDFQKGDIAEGYSVSREKKESFPLTVTSAQKNPTAFYLCASSKATQGVTEAFFGQGTRLTVV.

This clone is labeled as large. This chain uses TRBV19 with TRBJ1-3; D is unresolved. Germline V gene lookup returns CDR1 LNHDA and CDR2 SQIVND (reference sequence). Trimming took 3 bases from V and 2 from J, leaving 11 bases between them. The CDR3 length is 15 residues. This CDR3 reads CASSIDLAAGNTIYF. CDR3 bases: TGTGCCAGTAGTATTGACCTCGCGGCTGGAAACACCATATATTTT.

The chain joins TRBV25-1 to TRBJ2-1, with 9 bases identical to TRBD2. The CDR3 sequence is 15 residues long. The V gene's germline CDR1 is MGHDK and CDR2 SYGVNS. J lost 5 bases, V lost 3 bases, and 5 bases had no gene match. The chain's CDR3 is CASSDLAGSDNEQFF. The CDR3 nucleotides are TGTGCCAGCAGTGACCTAGCGGGGTCTGACAATGAGCAGTTCTTC.

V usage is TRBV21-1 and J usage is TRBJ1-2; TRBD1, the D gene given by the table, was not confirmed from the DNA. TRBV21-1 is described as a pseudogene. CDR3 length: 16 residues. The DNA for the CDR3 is TGTGCCAGCACCAAAAGAGGGAGGACAGGGATCCTCTGTGGGACCTTC. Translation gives CASTKRGRTGILCGTF.

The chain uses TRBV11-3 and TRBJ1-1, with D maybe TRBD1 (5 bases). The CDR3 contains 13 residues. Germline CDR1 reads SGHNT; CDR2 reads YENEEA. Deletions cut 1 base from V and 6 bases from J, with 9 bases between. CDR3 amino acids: CASSLVGGAEAFF. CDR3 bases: TGTGCCAGCAGCTTAGTTGGGGGGGCTGAAGCTTTCTTT.